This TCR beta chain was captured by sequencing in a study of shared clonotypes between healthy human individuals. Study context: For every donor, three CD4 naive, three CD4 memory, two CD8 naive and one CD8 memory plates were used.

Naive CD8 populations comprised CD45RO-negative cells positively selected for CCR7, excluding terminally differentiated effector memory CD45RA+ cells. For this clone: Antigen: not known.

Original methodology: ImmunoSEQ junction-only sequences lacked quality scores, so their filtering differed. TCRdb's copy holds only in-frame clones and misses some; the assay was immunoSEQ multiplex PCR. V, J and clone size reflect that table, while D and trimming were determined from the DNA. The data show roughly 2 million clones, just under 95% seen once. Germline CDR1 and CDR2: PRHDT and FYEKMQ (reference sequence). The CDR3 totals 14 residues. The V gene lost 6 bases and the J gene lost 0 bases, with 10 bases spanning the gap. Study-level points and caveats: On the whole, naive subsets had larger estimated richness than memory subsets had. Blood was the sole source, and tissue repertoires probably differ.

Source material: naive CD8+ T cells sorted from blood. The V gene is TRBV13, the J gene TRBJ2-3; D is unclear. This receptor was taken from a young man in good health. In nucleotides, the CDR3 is TGTGCCAGCAGTTACAGTGCTAGCACAGATACGCAGTATTTT. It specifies CASSYSASTDTQYF.